This T cell receptor (beta chain) was recorded in a study of blood T cell repertoires in COVID-19. Background on the study: PBMCs, B-cell-depleted T cells, or T cells provided the cDNA or gDNA that made up the material.

V lost 3 bases and J lost 4, with 12 bases in between. This CDR3 is built from 14 residues. Germline V lookup: CDR1 LNHDA, CDR2 SQIVND (reference sequence). As processed by the authors: Amplification of reference gene primers provided the estimated nucleated cell counts. Sequencing used immunoSEQ multiplex PCR; TCRdb keeps in-frame clones, though not all of them. V and J calls and clone size are those listed in that table; D and trimming were worked out from the DNA. The table lists about 380,000 clones, around 85% of them singletons. The J gene is TRBJ1-1, the V gene TRBV19, with D hard to call. The receptor was isolated from a woman younger than 35 with acute or convalescent COVID-19. The sequencing sample was made of peripheral blood. CDR3 coding DNA: TGTGCCAGTAGTATTACTCTGCAGGTCACTGAAGCTTTCTTT. Its protein is CASSITLQVTEAFF.